These 9 T cell receptor beta chains originate from one sample sequenced in a study of CXCR3-negative and CXCR3-positive naive CD8 T cells (dated by TCRdb to the late 2010s). The full study reports these points: Compared with CXCR3-negative naive cells, CXCR3-positive naive cells had TRB CDR3s with higher hydrophobicity (lower Kidera factor 4), lower energy, and higher strength and volume indices.

No antigen has been identified for these receptors. The sequencer listed for this sample is NextSeq 550. The Human TCR Profiling Kit (MiLaboratory) was used to make UMI-labeled 5' RACE TRB cDNA libraries. Once TCRdb had reprocessed the reads, it stored one entry per CDR3 protein sequence and supplied no DNA. This sample's listing comprises around 110,000 distinct CDR3 sequences. The ten largest clones capture 0.38% of the sample. The sequencing input was naive CXCR3+ CD8+ T cells from blood. The cell subset or site label, read with the paper, signifies: CD45RO-CCR7+CD27+CD95- naive CD8+ T cells expressing CXCR3 (TNR3+). Every receptor here comes from a human donor in good health. Some clones in this sample may be carry-over from other donors' samples.

This chain joins TRBV28 and TRBJ2-7; with no DNA, the TCRdb D assignment of TRBD2 cannot be verified. Germline V gene lookup returns CDR1 MDHEN and CDR2 SYDVKM. The CDR3 runs to 12 residues. The chain's CDR3 is CASSLPGLTGYF.

V is TRBV28 and J is TRBJ2-3; TCRdb reports TRBD1, a call that lacks DNA to check it against. This CDR3 comprises 14 residues. Germline CDR1 reads MDHEN; CDR2 reads SYDVKM. The CDR3 here is CASSQTGAEDTQYF.

The chain employs TRBV4-2 and TRBJ2-7. Germline loops: CDR1 LGHNA, CDR2 YNFKEQ. This CDR3 spans 14 amino acids. CDR3 sequence: CASSQVEGSYEQYF.

The rearrangement links TRBV7-6 to TRBJ1-1; TCRdb proposes TRBD1, but this gene call is untestable without DNA. Germline CDR1 and CDR2: SGHVS and FNYEAQ. This CDR3 spans 17 amino acids. The CDR3 protein is CASSLVGQGKRNTEAFF.

The chain recombines TRBV5-1 with TRBJ1-2; the D gene TCRdb calls, TRBD1, cannot be checked with no DNA. The CDR3 spans 16 residues. Germline V CDR1 and CDR2: SGHRS, YFSETQ. CDR3 sequence reads: CASSGTFGTPLYGYTF.

The V call is TRBV3-1, the J call TRBJ2-1. In germline, CDR1 is LGHDT, CDR2 YNNKEL (reference sequence). The CDR3 has 15 residues. The CDR3 loop reads CASRIGVFTHNEQFF.

V is TRBV29-1 and J is TRBJ1-1; TCRdb returns TRBD1, unconfirmable since there is no DNA. The CDR3 contains 12 residues. Germline V lookup: CDR1 SQVTM, CDR2 ANQGSEA. CDR3 protein: CSALGSFTEAFF.

The chain uses TRBV29-1 and TRBJ1-1; TCRdb's assignment of TRBD1 cannot be checked, as there is no DNA. This CDR3 spans 11 amino acids. Germline V gene data show CDR1 as SQVTM and CDR2 as ANQGSEA. CDR3 region: CSVRDDRAPFF.

The chain employs TRBV28 and TRBJ2-7; without DNA, the TCRdb call of TRBD1 cannot be checked. The CDR3 contains 17 residues. Germline V gene lookup returns CDR1 MDHEN and CDR2 SYDVKM. The CDR3 here is CASSFIRLGQGNYEQYF. Full variable domain (remainder filled in from reference TRBV28 and TRBJ2-7): DVKVTQSSRYLVKRTGEKVFLECVQDMDHENMFWYRQDPGLGLRLIYFSYDVKMKEKGDIPEGYSVSREKKERFSLILESASTNQTSMYLCASSFIRLGQGNYEQYFGPGTRLTVT.